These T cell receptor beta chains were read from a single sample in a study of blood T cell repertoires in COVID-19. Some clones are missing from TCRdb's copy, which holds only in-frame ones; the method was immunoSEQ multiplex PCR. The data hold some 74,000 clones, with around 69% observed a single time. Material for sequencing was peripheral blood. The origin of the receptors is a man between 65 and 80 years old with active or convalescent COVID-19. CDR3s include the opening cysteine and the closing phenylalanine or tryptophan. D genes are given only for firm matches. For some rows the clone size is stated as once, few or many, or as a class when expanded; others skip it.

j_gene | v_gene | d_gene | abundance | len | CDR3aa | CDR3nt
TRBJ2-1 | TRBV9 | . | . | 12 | CASSPRDNEQFF | TGTGCCAGCAGCCCCCGGGACAATGAGCAGTTCTTC
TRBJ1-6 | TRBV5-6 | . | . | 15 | CASSLNYMWNSPLHF | TGTGCCAGCAGCTTGAACTACATGTGGAATTCACCCCTCCACTTT
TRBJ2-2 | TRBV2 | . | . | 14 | CASKIARNTGELFF | TGTGCCAGCAAGATTGCCAGGAACACCGGGGAGCTGTTTTTT
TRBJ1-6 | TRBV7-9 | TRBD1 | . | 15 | CASSSPDRGNSPLHF | TGTGCCAGCAGCTCGCCGGACAGGGGGAATTCACCCCTCCACTTT
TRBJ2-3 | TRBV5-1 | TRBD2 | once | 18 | CASRMGVGSGDPTDTQYF | TGCGCCAGCAGAATGGGTGTGGGTAGCGGGGATCCCACAGATACGCAGTATTTT
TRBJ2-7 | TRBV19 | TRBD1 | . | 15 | CASRATGNRAAEQYF | TGTGCCAGTAGGGCGACAGGGAATAGGGCCGCCGAGCAGTACTTC
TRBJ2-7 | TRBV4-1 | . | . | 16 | CASSQGKPPRGYEQYF | TGCGCCAGCAGCCAGGGGAAACCGCCCCGGGGCTACGAGCAGTACTTC
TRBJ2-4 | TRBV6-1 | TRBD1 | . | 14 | CASSDLGQQNIQYF | TGTGCCAGCAGTGATTTGGGACAGCAAAACATTCAGTACTTC
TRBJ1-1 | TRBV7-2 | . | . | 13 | CASSLAANTEAFF | TGTGCCAGCAGCTTAGCAGCGAACACTGAAGCTTTCTTT
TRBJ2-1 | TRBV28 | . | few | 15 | CASSPGVGLPREQFF | TGTGCCAGCAGCCCGGGGGTGGGACTCCCGCGTGAGCAGTTCTTC
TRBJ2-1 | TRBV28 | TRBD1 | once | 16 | CASGPSSGTGEREQFF | TGTGCCAGCGGACCCTCTTCCGGGACAGGGGAACGGGAGCAGTTCTTC
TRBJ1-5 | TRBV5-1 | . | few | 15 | CASSLAPGSNQPQHF | TGCGCCAGCAGCTTGGCCCCAGGTAGCAATCAGCCCCAGCATTTT
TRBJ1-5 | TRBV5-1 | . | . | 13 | CASSAGLNQPQHF | TGCGCCAGCAGCGCTGGGCTCAATCAGCCCCAGCATTTT
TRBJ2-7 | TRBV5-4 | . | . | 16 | CASSSNIGGITYEQYF | TGTGCCAGCAGCTCAAATATTGGGGGCATCACCTACGAGCAGTACTTC
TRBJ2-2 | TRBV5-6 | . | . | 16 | CASSSGLIANTGELFF | TGTGCCAGCAGCTCGGGTTTAATAGCGAACACCGGGGAGCTGTTTTTT
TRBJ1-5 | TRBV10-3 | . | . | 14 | CAISETGFNQPQHF | TGTGCCATCAGTGAGACAGGCTTCAATCAGCCCCAGCATTTT
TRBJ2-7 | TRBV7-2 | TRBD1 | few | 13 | CASSRNTGGEQYF | TGTGCCAGCAGCCGAAACACAGGGGGCGAGCAGTACTTC
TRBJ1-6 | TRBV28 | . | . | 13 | CASSRSFNSPLHF | TGTGCCAGCAGTCGGAGTTTTAATTCACCCCTCCACTTT
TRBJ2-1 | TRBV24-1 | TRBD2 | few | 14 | CATNSGGLYNEQFF | TGTGCCACCAATAGCGGGGGACTCTACAATGAGCAGTTCTTC
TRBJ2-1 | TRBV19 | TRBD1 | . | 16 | CASSDRTGGFYNEQFF | TGTGCCAGTAGTGACCGGACAGGGGGCTTCTACAATGAGCAGTTCTTC
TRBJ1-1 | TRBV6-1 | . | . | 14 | CASSEAAPRTEAFF | TGTGCCAGCAGTGAAGCGGCTCCTCGCACTGAAGCTTTCTTT
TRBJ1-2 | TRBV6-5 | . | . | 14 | CARDSTGPNYGYTF | TGTGCCAGGGACAGCACCGGTCCTAACTATGGCTACACCTTC
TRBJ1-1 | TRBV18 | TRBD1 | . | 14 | CASSPGQGRTEAFF | TGTGCCAGCTCACCTGGACAGGGGAGGACTGAAGCTTTCTTT
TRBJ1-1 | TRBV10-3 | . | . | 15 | CAISERGAGNTEAFF | TGTGCCATCAGTGAGCGTGGTGCGGGGAACACTGAAGCTTTCTTT
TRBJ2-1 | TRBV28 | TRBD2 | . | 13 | CATASGGYNEQFF | TGTGCCACCGCCAGCGGGGGTTACAATGAGCAGTTCTTC
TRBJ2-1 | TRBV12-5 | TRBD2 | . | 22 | CASGFRPTLPAGGPSVENEQFF | TGTGCTAGTGGTTTTAGGCCGACCTTACCTGCGGGGGGGCCCTCAGTTGAGAATGAGCAGTTCTTC
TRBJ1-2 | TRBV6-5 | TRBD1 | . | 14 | CASSYSKGTGGYTF | TGTGCCAGCAGTTACTCGAAAGGGACAGGGGGCTACACCTTC
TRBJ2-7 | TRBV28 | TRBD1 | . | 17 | CASSRRGGRGDSYEQYF | TGTGCCAGCAGTCGACGAGGGGGCAGGGGCGATTCCTACGAGCAGTACTTC